This section outlines one T cell receptor beta chain sequence together with its context. The target antigen is unknown. The CDR3 is 14 residues long. Germline CDR1 reads MDHEN; CDR2 reads SYDVKM. The V and J ends lost 7 bases and 2 bases, in that order; junction bases with no gene match: 3. The stimulus was an HIV-1 Gag 15-mer peptide pool, 0.9 to 1 ug/peptide/mL. Sorting selected CD4+ T cells upregulating both CD40 ligand and CD69. Inclusion required CMV-positive serology and CD4+ counts above 400 cells/uL. These data originate in a study of persistence of HIV-infected CD4 T cells. Overall study: A couple of participants gave one leukapheresis sample; others gave up to roughly 180 mL blood repeatedly.

Study results and limitations: The rare CMV-responding cells with HIV-1 proviruses were not separately TCR-sequenced. Degenerate expanded CDR3beta sequences were enriched among CMV- and Gag-responding cells.

Sequencing used immunoSEQ version 4 in survey mode. Assay: immunoSEQ multiplex PCR; the TCRdb copy retains only in-frame clones and omits some. Of 23,000 or so clones listed, around 67% are singletons. Sequencing used CD4+ T cells sorted from PBMCs after approximately 20-hour stimulation, obtained from a patient who received antiretroviral therapy. The clonotype comes from an adult man with HIV who was CMV-seropositive. This rearrangement joins TRBV28 to TRBJ2-3; 10 positions agree with TRBD2. CDR3 DNA: TGTGCCAGCATTAGCGGGGGGTTCACAGATACGCAGTATTTT. It encodes CASISGGFTDTQYF.